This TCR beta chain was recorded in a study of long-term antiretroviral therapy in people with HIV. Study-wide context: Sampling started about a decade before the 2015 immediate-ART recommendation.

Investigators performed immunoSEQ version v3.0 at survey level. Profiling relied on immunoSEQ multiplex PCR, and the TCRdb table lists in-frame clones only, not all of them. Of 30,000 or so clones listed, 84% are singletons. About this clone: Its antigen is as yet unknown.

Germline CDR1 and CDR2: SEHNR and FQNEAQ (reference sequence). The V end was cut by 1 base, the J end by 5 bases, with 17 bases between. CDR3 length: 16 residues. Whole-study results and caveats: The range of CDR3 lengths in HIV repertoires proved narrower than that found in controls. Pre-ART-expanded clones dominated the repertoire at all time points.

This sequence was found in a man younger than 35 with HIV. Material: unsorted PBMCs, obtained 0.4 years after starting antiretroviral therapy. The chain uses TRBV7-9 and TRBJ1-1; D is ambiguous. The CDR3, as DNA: TGTGCCAGCAGCTTAGGCCCCCCAGGTGGAGGGACTGAAGCTTTCTTT. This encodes CASSLGPPGGGTEAFF.